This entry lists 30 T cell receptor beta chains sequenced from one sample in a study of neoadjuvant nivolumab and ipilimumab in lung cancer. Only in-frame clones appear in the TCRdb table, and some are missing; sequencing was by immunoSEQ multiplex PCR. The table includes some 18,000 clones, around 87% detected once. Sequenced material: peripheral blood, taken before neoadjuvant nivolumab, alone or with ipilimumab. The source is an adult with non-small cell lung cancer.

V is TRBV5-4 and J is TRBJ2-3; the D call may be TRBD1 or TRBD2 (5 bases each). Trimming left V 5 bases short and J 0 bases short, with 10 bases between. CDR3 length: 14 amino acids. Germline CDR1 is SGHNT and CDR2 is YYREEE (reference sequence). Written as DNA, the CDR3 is TGTGCCAGCAGGGGACCCCCTAGCACAGATACGCAGTATTTT. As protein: CASRGPPSTDTQYF.

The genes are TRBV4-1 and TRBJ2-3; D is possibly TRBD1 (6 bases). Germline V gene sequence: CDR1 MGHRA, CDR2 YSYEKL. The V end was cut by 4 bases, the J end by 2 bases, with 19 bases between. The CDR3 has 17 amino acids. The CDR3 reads CASSPAATGTPTDTQYF. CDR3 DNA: TGCGCCAGCAGCCCTGCGGCAACAGGGACACCCACAGATACGCAGTATTTT.

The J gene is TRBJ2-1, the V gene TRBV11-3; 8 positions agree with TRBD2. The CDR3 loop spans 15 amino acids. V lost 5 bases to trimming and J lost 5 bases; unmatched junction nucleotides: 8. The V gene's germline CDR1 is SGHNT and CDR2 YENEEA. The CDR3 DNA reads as TGTGCCAGCAGCCCCCTAGCGGGCGCGAACAATGAGCAGTTCTTC. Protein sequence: CASSPLAGANNEQFF.

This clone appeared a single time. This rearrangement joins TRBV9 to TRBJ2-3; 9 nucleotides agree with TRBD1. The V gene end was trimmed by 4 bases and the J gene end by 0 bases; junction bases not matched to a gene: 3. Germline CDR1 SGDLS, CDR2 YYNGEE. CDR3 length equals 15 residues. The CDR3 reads CASSLGQGSTDTQYF. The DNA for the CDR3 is TGTGCCAGCAGCCTGGGACAGGGAAGCACAGATACGCAGTATTTT.

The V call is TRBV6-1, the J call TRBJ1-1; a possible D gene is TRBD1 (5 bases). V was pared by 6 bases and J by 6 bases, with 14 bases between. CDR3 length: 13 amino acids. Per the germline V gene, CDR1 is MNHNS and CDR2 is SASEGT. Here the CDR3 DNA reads TGTGCCAGCAGCGCAGGGTTTCTCTCTGAAGCTTTCTTT. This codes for CASSAGFLSEAFF.

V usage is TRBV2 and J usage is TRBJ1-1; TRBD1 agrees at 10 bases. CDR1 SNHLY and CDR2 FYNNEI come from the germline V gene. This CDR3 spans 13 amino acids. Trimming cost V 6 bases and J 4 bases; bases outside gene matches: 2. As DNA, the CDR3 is TGTGCCAGCAGCAGGACAGGGGGCACTGAAGCTTTCTTT. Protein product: CASSRTGGTEAFF.

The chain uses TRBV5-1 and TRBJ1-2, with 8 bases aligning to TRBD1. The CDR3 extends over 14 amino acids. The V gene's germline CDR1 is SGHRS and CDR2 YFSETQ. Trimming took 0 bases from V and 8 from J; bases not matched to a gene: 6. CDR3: CASSLGQGALGYTF. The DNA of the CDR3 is TGCGCCAGCAGCTTGGGGCAGGGGGCTCTCGGCTACACCTTC.

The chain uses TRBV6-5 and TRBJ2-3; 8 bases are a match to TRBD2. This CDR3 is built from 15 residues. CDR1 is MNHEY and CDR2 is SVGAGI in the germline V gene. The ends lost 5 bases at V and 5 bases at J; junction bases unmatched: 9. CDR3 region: CASSTLAGFEDTQYF. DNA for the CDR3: TGTGCCAGCAGTACCTTAGCGGGATTTGAAGATACGCAGTATTTT.

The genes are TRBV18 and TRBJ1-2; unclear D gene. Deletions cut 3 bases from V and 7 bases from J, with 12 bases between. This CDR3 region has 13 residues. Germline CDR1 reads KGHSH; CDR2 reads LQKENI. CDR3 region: CASSPPLPLGYTF. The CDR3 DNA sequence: TGTGCCAGCTCACCTCCCCTCCCCCTTGGCTACACCTTC.

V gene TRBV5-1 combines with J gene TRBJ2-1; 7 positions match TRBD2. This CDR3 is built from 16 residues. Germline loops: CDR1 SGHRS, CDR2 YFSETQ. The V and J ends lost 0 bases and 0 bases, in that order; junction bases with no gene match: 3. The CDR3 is CASSLAGGSSYNEQFF. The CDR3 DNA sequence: TGCGCCAGCAGCTTGGCCGGCGGGAGCTCCTACAATGAGCAGTTCTTC.

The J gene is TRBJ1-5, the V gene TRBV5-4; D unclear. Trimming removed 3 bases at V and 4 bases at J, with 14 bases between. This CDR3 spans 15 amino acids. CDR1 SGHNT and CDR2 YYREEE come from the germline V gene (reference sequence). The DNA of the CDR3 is TGTGCCAGCAGCTCCGCGGGTGATGGTAATCAGCCCCAGCATTTT. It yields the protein CASSSAGDGNQPQHF.

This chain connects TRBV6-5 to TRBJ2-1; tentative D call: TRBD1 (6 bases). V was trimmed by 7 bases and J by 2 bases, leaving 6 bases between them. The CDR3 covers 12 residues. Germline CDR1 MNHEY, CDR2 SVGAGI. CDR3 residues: CASTGAYNEQFF. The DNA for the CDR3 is TGTGCCAGCACAGGGGCCTACAATGAGCAGTTCTTC.

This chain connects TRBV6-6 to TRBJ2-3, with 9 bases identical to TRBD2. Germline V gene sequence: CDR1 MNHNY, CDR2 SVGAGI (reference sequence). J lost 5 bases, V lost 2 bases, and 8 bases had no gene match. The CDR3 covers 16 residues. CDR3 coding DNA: TGTGCCAGCAGTTACCTGAAAGCGGGAGGACTAGATACGCAGTATTTT. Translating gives CASSYLKAGGLDTQYF.

The CDR3: CASSLEGTGANVLTF. The CDR3 DNA is TGCGCCAGCAGCTTGGAAGGGACCGGGGCCAACGTCCTGACTTTC. The chain combines TRBV5-1 with TRBJ2-6; possibly TRBD1 or TRBD2 for D (5 bases each). V was clipped by 0 bases and J by 4 bases, with 8 bases between them. CDR3 length equals 15 residues. The V gene's germline CDR1 is SGHRS and CDR2 YFSETQ.

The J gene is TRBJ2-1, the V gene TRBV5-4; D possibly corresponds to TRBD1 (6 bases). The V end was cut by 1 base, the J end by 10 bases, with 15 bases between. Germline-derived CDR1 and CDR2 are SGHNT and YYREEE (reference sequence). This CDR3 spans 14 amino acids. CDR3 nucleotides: TGTGCCAGCAGCTTGCGTCAGGGGTCGGGAGAGCAGTTCTTC. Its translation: CASSLRQGSGEQFF. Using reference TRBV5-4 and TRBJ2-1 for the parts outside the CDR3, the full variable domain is ETGVTQSPTHLIKTRGQQVTLRCSSQSGHNTVSWYQQALGQGPQFIFQYYREEENGRGNFPPRFSGLQFPNYSSELNVNALELDDSALYLCASSLRQGSGEQFFGPGTRLTVL.

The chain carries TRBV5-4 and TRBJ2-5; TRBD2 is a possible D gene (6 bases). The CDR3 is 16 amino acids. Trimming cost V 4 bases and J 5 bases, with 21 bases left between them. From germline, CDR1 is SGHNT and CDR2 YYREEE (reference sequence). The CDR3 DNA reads TGTGCCAGCAGCCCGGCGGGGTTCAGCCGGCAGGAGACCCAGTACTTC. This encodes CASSPAGFSRQETQYF. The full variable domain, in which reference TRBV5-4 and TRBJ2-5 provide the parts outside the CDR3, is ETGVTQSPTHLIKTRGQQVTLRCSSQSGHNTVSWYQQALGQGPQFIFQYYREEENGRGNFPPRFSGLQFPNYSSELNVNALELDDSALYLCASSPAGFSRQETQYFGPGTRLLVL.

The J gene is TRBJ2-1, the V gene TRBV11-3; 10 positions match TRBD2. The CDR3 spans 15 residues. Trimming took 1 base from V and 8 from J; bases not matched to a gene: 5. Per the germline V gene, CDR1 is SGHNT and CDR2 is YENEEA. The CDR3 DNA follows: TGTGCCAGCAGCTTAGGTCCTAGCGGGAGTGATGAGCAGTTCTTC. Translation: CASSLGPSGSDEQFF.

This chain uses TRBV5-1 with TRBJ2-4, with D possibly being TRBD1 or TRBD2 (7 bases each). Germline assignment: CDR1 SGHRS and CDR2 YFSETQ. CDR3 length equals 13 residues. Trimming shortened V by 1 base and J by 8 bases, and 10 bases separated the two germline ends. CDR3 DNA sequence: TGCGCCAGCAGCTTGCCAGGGGGGGACATTCAGTACTTC. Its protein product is CASSLPGGDIQYF.

The CDR3 DNA is TGTGCCAGCAGCCCGCAGGACAACTCCTACGAGCAGTACTTC. This codes for CASSPQDNSYEQYF. The J gene is TRBJ2-7, the V gene TRBV7-8, with D perhaps TRBD1 (5 bases). Germline lookup yields CDR1 SGHVS and CDR2 FQNEAQ. There are 14 residues in the CDR3. The germline V and J ends were trimmed by 5 bases and 0 bases, with 11 bases remaining between them.

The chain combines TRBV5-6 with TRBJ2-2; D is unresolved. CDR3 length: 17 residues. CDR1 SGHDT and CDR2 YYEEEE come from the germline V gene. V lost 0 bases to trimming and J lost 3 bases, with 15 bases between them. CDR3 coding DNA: TGTGCCAGCAGCTTGGAGGCCAGACCAACTTACACCGGGGAGCTGTTTTTT. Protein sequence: CASSLEARPTYTGELFF.

The CDR3 here is CASSFPGLADTDTQYF. DNA of the CDR3: TGTGCCAGCAGCTTTCCGGGACTAGCGGACACAGATACGCAGTATTTT. V gene TRBV5-4 combines with J gene TRBJ2-3, with 11 bases lining up with TRBD2. Germline V lookup: CDR1 SGHNT, CDR2 YYREEE (reference sequence). The junction had 4 bases not matched to a gene; V was cut back by 2 bases and J by 2 bases. The CDR3 runs 16 residues.

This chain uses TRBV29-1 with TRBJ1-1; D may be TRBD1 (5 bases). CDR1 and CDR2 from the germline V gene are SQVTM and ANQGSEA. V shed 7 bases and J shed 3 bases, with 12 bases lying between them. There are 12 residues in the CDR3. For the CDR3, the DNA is TGCAGCGATATTAAGGGGTACACTGAAGCTTTCTTT. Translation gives CSDIKGYTEAFF.

The CDR3 spells CAWKTDRGTEAFF. CDR3 DNA sequence: TGTGCCTGGAAGACAGACAGGGGCACTGAAGCTTTCTTT. The V call is TRBV30, the J call TRBJ1-1; 8 bases align to TRBD1. This CDR3 is 13 amino acids long. V shed 4 bases and J 4 bases; nucleotides not matched to a gene: 5. The V gene's germline CDR1 is GTSNPN and CDR2 SVGIG (reference sequence).

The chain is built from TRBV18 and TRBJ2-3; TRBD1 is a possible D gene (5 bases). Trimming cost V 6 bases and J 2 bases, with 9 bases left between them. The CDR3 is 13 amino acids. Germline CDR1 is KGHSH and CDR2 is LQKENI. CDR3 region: CASSGPVTDTQYF. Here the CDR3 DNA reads TGTGCCAGCTCGGGGCCAGTCACAGATACGCAGTATTTT.

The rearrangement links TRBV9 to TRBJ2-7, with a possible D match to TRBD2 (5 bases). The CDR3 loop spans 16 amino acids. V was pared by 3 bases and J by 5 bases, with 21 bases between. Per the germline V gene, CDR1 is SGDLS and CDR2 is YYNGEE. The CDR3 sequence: CASSGPPRIRRNEQYF. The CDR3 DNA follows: TGTGCCAGCAGCGGCCCCCCTCGGATCCGGAGGAACGAGCAGTACTTC.

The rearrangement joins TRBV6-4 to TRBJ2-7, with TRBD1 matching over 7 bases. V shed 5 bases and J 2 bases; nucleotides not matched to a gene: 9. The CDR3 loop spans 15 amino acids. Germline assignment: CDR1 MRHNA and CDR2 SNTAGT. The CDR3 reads CASSPDKGAAYEQYF. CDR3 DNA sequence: TGTGCCAGCAGTCCGGATAAGGGGGCCGCCTACGAGCAGTACTTC.

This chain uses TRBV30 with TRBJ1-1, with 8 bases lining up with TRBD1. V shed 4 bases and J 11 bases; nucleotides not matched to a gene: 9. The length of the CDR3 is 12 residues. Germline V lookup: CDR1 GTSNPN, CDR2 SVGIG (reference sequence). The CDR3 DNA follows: TGTGCCTGGAATCTGCAGGGGGCGGTGGCTTTCTTT. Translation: CAWNLQGAVAFF. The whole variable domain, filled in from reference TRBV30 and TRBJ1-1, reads SQTIHQWPATLVQPVGSPLSLECTVEGTSNPNLYWYRQAAGRGLQLLFYSVGIGQISSEVPQNLSASRPQDRQFILSSKKLLLSDSGFYLCAWNLQGAVAFFGQGTRLTVV.

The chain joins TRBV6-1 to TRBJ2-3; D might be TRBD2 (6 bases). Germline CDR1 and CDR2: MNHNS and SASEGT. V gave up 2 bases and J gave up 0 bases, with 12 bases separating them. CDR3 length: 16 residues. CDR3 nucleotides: TGTGCCAGCAGTGAACTCGCGGGATGGAGCACAGATACGCAGTATTTT. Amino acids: CASSELAGWSTDTQYF.

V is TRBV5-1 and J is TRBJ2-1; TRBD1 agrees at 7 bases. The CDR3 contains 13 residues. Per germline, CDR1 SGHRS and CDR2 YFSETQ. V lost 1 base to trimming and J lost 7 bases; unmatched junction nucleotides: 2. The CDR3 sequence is CASSLYRGNEQFF. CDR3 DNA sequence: TGCGCCAGCAGCTTGTACAGGGGAAATGAGCAGTTCTTC.

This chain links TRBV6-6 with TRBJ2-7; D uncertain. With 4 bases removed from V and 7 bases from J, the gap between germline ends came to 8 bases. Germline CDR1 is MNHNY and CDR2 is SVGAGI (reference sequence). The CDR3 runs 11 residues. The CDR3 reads CASSLAGEQYF. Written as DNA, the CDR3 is TGTGCCAGCAGTTTGGCCGGTGAGCAGTACTTC.